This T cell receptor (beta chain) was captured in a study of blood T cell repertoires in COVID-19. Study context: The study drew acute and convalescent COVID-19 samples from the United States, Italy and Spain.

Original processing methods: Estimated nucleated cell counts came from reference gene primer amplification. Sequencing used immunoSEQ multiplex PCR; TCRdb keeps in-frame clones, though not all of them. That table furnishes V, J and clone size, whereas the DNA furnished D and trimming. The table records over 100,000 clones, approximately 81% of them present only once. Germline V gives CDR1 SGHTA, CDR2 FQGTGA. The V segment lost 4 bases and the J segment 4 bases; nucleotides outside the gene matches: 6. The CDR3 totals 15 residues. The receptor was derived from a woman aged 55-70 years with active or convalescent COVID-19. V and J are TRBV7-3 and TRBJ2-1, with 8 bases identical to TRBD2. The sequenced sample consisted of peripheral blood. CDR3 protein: CASSSRTSQYNEQFF. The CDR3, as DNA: TGTGCCAGCAGCTCTAGGACTAGCCAGTACAATGAGCAGTTCTTC.